This T cell receptor (beta chain) comes out of a study of cytomegalovirus exposure and HLA in healthy donors. Whole-study results and caveats: Whilst most TCR sequences proved rare, a subset of public TCRs occurred across many donors. Likely technical artifact: a cluster of highly shared sequence variants.

Germline V CDR1 and CDR2: SQVTM, ANQGSEA. The CDR3 extends over 12 amino acids. The V gene lost 6 bases and the J gene lost 4 bases, with 12 bases spanning the gap. On this clone: Its antigen remains unknown.

The PCR contained 60 Vbeta and 13 Jbeta primers. How the authors handled the data: Roughly 10 million shared chains were among the about 80 million unique TCR beta chains that a later analysis counted. Measured with immunoSEQ multiplex PCR; TCRdb has only the in-frame clones, and not every one. Clonal size and the V and J genes are those of that table, whereas D and trimming came from the DNA. The sample holds roughly 140,000 clones, about 80% seen once. Input material: PBMCs. The clonotype originates from a woman aged 30 to 39 in good health and CMV-seronegative. The chain links TRBV29-1 to TRBJ2-5; perhaps TRBD1 as D (5 bases). The CDR3 coding sequence is TGCAGCGTAGTAGGGGCTGGAGAGACCCAGTACTTC. Residues: CSVVGAGETQYF.